Listed below are T cell receptor beta chains from one sample, sequenced in a study of blood T cell repertoires in COVID-19. Only in-frame clones appear in the TCRdb table, and some are missing; sequencing was by immunoSEQ multiplex PCR. Of 95,000 to 150,000 clones in the sample, 74% are singletons; the top ten hold around 6%. Source material: peripheral blood. The receptors stem from a man between 60 and 70 years old with acute or convalescent COVID-19. The CDR3 runs from the conserved cysteine through the conserved F or W. A D gene is named only where the DNA matches it firmly. Some rows mark clone size as missing; the rest say once, few, many or name a class of expanded clone.

size,D,V,J,CDR3,DNA
-,-,TRBV3-1/TRBV3-2,TRBJ1-4,CASRAEGGLGEKLFF,TGTGCCAGCCGGGCGGAAGGGGGTCTCGGTGAAAAACTGTTTTTT
-,TRBD2,TRBV27,TRBJ2-1,CASSLLAGAYNEQFF,TGTGCCAGCAGTTTACTAGCGGGGGCTTACAATGAGCAGTTCTTC
once,-,TRBV10-2,TRBJ1-2,CASLVRDYGYTF,TGCGCCAGCTTGGTCAGGGACTATGGCTACACCTTC
few,TRBD1,TRBV24-1,TRBJ1-2,CATSDPTGAASGYTF,TGTGCCACCAGTGACCCCACAGGGGCCGCTAGTGGCTACACCTTC
-,-,TRBV28,TRBJ1-4,CASRGRGTNEKLFF,TGTGCCAGTCGGGGTAGAGGCACTAATGAAAAACTGTTTTTT
few,TRBD1,TRBV18,TRBJ2-3,CASSKNRGSDTQYF,TGTGCCAGCTCCAAAAACAGGGGATCAGATACGCAGTATTTT
once,TRBD2,TRBV5-5,TRBJ2-1,CASRFSGGAGRIEQFF,TGTGCCAGCAGGTTTAGCGGGGGGGCCGGGCGGATTGAGCAGTTCTTC
-,TRBD1,TRBV14,TRBJ1-1,CASRRTGGLNTEAFF,TGTGCCAGCAGGAGGACAGGGGGCCTGAACACTGAAGCTTTCTTT
-,TRBD1,TRBV3-1/TRBV3-2,TRBJ1-2,CASSQERVDRGPLYGYTF,TGTGCCAGCAGCCAAGAGCGTGTGGACAGGGGGCCACTTTATGGCTACACCTTC
-,TRBD1,TRBV27,TRBJ2-4,CASSVTGTVKNIQYF,TGTGCCAGCAGTGTCACCGGGACAGTGAAAAACATTCAGTACTTC
-,-,TRBV6-5,TRBJ1-4,CASSSVFGATNEKLFF,TGTGCCAGCAGTTCTGTCTTCGGGGCAACTAATGAAAAACTGTTTTTT
-,TRBD1,TRBV5-6,TRBJ2-3,CASSSTGTGADTQYF,TGTGCCAGCAGCTCGACCGGGACAGGGGCAGATACGCAGTATTTT
-,-,TRBV9,TRBJ2-3,CASSVERRATDTQYF,TGTGCCAGCAGCGTAGAACGGAGAGCCACAGATACGCAGTATTTT